The 15 T cell receptor beta chains below were found in one sample sequenced in a study of blood T cell repertoires in COVID-19. Clones were read by immunoSEQ multiplex PCR, and TCRdb kept only the in-frame ones, dropping some. The sample has about 400,000 clones, approximately 87% seen once. Sequencing used PBMCs or T cells enriched from blood (not recorded which). The receptors were gathered from a woman between 45 and 60 years old who had recovered from COVID-19.

The chain uses TRBV30 and TRBJ1-1, with D unresolved. The CDR3 extends over 14 amino acids. The germline V gene encodes CDR1 GTSNPN and CDR2 SVGIG (reference sequence). The V and J ends lost 0 bases and 5 bases respectively, with 13 bases between them. CDR3 coding DNA: TGTGCCTGGAGTGTTGGCGGGGAGGGTACTGAAGCTTTCTTT. Its protein product is CAWSVGGEGTEAFF. The whole variable domain, filled in from reference TRBV30 and TRBJ1-1, reads SQTIHQWPATLVQPVGSPLSLECTVEGTSNPNLYWYRQAAGRGLQLLFYSVGIGQISSEVPQNLSASRPQDRQFILSSKKLLLSDSGFYLCAWSVGGEGTEAFFGQGTRLTVV.

This clone was detected once. J is TRBJ1-3 and V is TRBV9, with 8 bases fitting TRBD1. The germline CDR1 and CDR2 sequences are SGDLS and YYNGEE. There are 17 residues in the CDR3. Trimming removed 3 bases from V and 3 bases from J; junction bases left unmatched: 11. The CDR3 here is CASSADPTGVGGNTIYF. The CDR3 region has the DNA TGTGCCAGCAGCGCGGACCCGACAGGGGTAGGTGGAAACACCATATATTTT. Drawing the rest from reference TRBV9 and TRBJ1-3, the complete variable domain is DSGVTQTPKHLITATGQRVTLRCSPRSGDLSVYWYQQSLDQGLQFLIQYYNGEERAKGNILERFSAQQFPDLHSELNLSSLELGDSALYFCASSADPTGVGGNTIYFGEGSWLTVV.

The chain employs TRBV27 and TRBJ1-5; the match to TRBD1 covers 10 bases. Germline trimming cut 3 bases from V and 2 bases from J; bases unmatched to any gene: 1. This CDR3 is 15 amino acids long. Germline V gene sequence: CDR1 MNHEY, CDR2 SMNVEV (reference sequence). The CDR3, as DNA: TGTGCCAGCAGTTTCGGGACAGGGGGCAATCAGCCCCAGCATTTT. Amino acid sequence: CASSFGTGGNQPQHF.

The V and J genes are TRBV19 and TRBJ2-3, with 7 bases aligning to TRBD1. Trimming cost V 11 bases and J 2 bases; bases outside gene matches: 7. CDR3 size: 13 residues. Germline CDR1 is LNHDA and CDR2 is SQIVND (reference sequence). The CDR3 DNA sequence: TGTGCCGTAACGGGACAGAACACAGATACGCAGTATTTT. Protein: CAVTGQNTDTQYF.

This clone was found once. Other nucleotide sequences from this sample produce the same CDR3. The J gene is TRBJ1-1, the V gene TRBV29-1; 8 nucleotides align to TRBD1. CDR1 is SQVTM and CDR2 is ANQGSEA in the germline V gene. J gave up 0 bases and V 7 bases, and 4 bases lay outside the gene matches. The CDR3 has 13 amino acids. The CDR3 loop is CSARQGLNTEAFF. The CDR3 nucleotides read TGCAGCGCTCGACAGGGGCTGAACACTGAAGCTTTCTTT.

The chain couples TRBV3-1 (or the pseudogene TRBV3-2) to TRBJ2-2; unclear D gene. The germline CDR1 and CDR2 sequences are LGHDT and YNNKEL (reference sequence). The CDR3 totals 13 residues. Trimming cost V 5 bases and J 3 bases, with 7 bases left between them. The DNA of the CDR3 is TGTGCCAGCAGCTACGGAGACACCGGGGAGCTGTTTTTT. Its translation: CASSYGDTGELFF.

V and J are TRBV10-3 and TRBJ1-1, with 8 bases lining up with TRBD1. The CDR3 has 16 residues. Germline CDR1 ENHRY, CDR2 SYGVKD. With V trimmed by 10 bases and J by 0 bases, 13 bases remained unmatched. The CDR3 reads CATQLGGTGLNTEAFF. In nucleotides, the CDR3 is TGTGCCACACAACTTGGGGGGACAGGTTTGAACACTGAAGCTTTCTTT.

V is TRBV19 and J is TRBJ1-2, with TRBD1 identical over 9 bases. The CDR3 sequence is 15 residues long. J lost 5 bases, V lost 5 bases, and 9 bases had no gene match. Germline CDR1 reads LNHDA; CDR2 reads SQIVND (reference sequence). CDR3 sequence (DNA): TGTGCCAGTAGTGACGTGGCGGGGACAGGGTATGGCTACACCTTC. It specifies CASSDVAGTGYGYTF.

The chain is built from TRBV6-1 and TRBJ2-7; TRBD1 matches 10 bases. CDR1 is MNHNS and CDR2 is SASEGT in the germline V gene. The CDR3 runs 16 residues. V lost 0 bases to trimming and J lost 6 bases; unmatched junction nucleotides: 8. The CDR3 bases are TGTGCCAGCAGTGAAGCGCTTTCCGGGACAGGGGCCGAGCAGTACTTC. Protein product: CASSEALSGTGAEQYF.

The table lists this clone with a count of one. Other DNA sequences within the sample encode an identical CDR3. J is TRBJ2-7 and V is TRBV7-2, with 9 bases matching TRBD1. From germline, CDR1 is SGHTA and CDR2 FQGNSA. CDR3 length equals 14 residues. With 5 bases clipped from V and 2 bases from J, the junction kept 4 bases outside the gene matches. This CDR3 reads CASSGRQGAYEQYF. In DNA form, the CDR3 reads TGTGCCAGCAGCGGTAGACAGGGGGCCTACGAGCAGTACTTC. Full variable domain (remainder filled in from reference TRBV7-2 and TRBJ2-7): GAGVSQSPSNKVTEKGKDVELRCDPISGHTALYWYRQSLGQGLEFLIYFQGNSAPDKSGLPSDRFSAERTGGSVSTLTIQRTQQEDSAVYLCASSGRQGAYEQYFGPGTRLTVT.

The genes are TRBV5-4 and TRBJ1-1; D is unresolved. The V end was cut by 4 bases, the J end by 5 bases, with 12 bases between. Germline-derived CDR1 and CDR2 are SGHNT and YYREEE (reference sequence). The CDR3 runs to 13 residues. The CDR3 reads CASSSGGFTEAFF. CDR3 DNA sequence: TGTGCCAGCAGCAGCGGAGGGTTTACTGAAGCTTTCTTT.

The CDR3, as DNA: TGTGCCAGCAGTTATAGTCCAGGGCCCCAGCATTTT. The encoded protein is CASSYSPGPQHF. J is TRBJ1-5 and V is TRBV12-3 or TRBV12-4; D uncertain. The V gene lost 4 bases and the J gene lost 9 bases, with 10 bases spanning the gap. The CDR3 sequence is 12 residues long.

This chain uses TRBV6-5 with TRBJ1-1; D perhaps matches TRBD1 (5 bases). V lost 6 bases and J 1 base, leaving 12 bases between the germline ends. The CDR3 extends over 14 amino acids. Germline values: CDR1 MNHEY, CDR2 SVGAGI. DNA for the CDR3: TGTGCCAGCAGGCAGACAGAGAAGAACACTGAAGCTTTCTTT. Protein product: CASRQTEKNTEAFF.

The chain has TRBV19 and TRBJ1-5; D gene unclear. Trimming left V 5 bases short and J 3 bases short, with 5 bases between. The CDR3 is 12 amino acids. The V gene's germline CDR1 is LNHDA and CDR2 SQIVND (reference sequence). CDR3 DNA: TGTGCCAGTAGTTTCGTCAATCAGCCCCAGCATTTT. This codes for CASSFVNQPQHF.

The V and J genes are TRBV7-9 and TRBJ2-5; 9 nucleotides agree with TRBD2. Germline V gene data show CDR1 as SEHNR and CDR2 as FQNEAQ (reference sequence). The CDR3 runs 15 residues. The ends lost 4 bases at V and 2 bases at J; junction bases unmatched: 5. CDR3 amino acids: CASSSSGARQETQYF. CDR3 DNA sequence: TGTGCCAGCAGCTCTAGCGGGGCCCGACAAGAGACCCAGTACTTC.